The clone carrying this T cell receptor beta chain has ten or more counts. The antigen is undetermined. Germline V lookup: CDR1 MDHEN, CDR2 SYDVKM. Germline trimming cut 1 base from V and 6 bases from J; bases unmatched to any gene: 2. This CDR3 has 16 amino acids. These data are taken from a study of beta chain features in type 1 diabetes. Study-wide points: Sequencing the cDNA could make cells with high TCR expression show up more than they should. Naive, central memory and Treg TCRB repertoires appeared more alike in patients than in healthy donors.

What was sequenced were expressed TCRB transcripts, since all of the isolated RNA had been reverse transcribed. The method was immunoSEQ multiplex PCR; TCRdb's version includes in-frame clones alone and lacks a portion of them. This sample yields under 400,000 clones, of which about 14% are seen a single time; about 6.7% belongs to the top ten. The J gene is TRBJ2-1, the V gene TRBV28, with 14 nucleotides matching TRBD2. Sequencing was performed on central memory CD4+ T cells from blood. The source is a man aged 30 to 39 in good health. The CDR3 reads CASSLLGTSGSNEQFF. In DNA, the CDR3 is TGTGCCAGCAGTTTATTGGGGACTAGCGGGAGCAATGAGCAGTTCTTC.